These 32 T cell receptor beta chains were all obtained from the same sample, sequenced in a study of shared clonotypes between healthy human individuals. Terminally differentiated effector memory CD45RA+ cells were left out of the naive CD8 fraction, which was CD45RO-negative and positively selected for CCR7. Measured with immunoSEQ multiplex PCR; TCRdb has only the in-frame clones, and not every one. The sample yields approximately 2,200,000 clones, about 92% seen once. Sequencing was carried out using naive CD8+ T cells from PBMCs. These receptor sequences come from a man between 18 and 35 years old in good health. Some clones in this sample may be carry-over from other donors' samples.

In its sample, this clone was seen once. Other DNA sequences in the same sample also yield this CDR3. The chain links TRBV9 to TRBJ2-2, with D perhaps given as TRBD1 or TRBD2 (5 bases each). Per germline, CDR1 SGDLS and CDR2 YYNGEE. V was shortened by 1 base and J by 0 bases, with 10 bases between the two germline ends. This CDR3 contains 16 residues. CDR3 protein: CASSVSGPANTGELFF. The CDR3 bases are TGTGCCAGCAGCGTATCGGGGCCCGCGAACACCGGGGAGCTGTTTTTT.

The rearrangement joins TRBV27 to TRBJ1-2; 11 bases align to TRBD1. The ends lost 1 base at V and 5 bases at J; junction bases unmatched: 3. This CDR3 has 15 amino acids. Germline CDR1 and CDR2: MNHEY and SMNVEV (reference sequence). The CDR3 reads CASSLLGQGDYGYTF. DNA of the CDR3: TGTGCCAGCAGTTTATTGGGACAGGGGGATTATGGCTACACCTTC.

A word on this clone: The same CDR3 can be traced to other DNA sequences in this sample. This sequence joins TRBV28 and TRBJ1-5; D remains ambiguous. The V end was cut by 2 bases, the J end by 0 bases, with 5 bases between. The CDR3 contains 14 residues. Germline lookup yields CDR1 MDHEN and CDR2 SYDVKM. The CDR3, as DNA: TGTGCCAGCAGTTTACGGGCTAGCAATCAGCCCCAGCATTTT. Encoded protein: CASSLRASNQPQHF. The full variable domain, with the rest looked up from reference TRBV28 and TRBJ1-5, is DVKVTQSSRYLVKRTGEKVFLECVQDMDHENMFWYRQDPGLGLRLIYFSYDVKMKEKGDIPEGYSVSREKKERFSLILESASTNQTSMYLCASSLRASNQPQHFGDGTRLSIL.

The CDR3, as DNA: TGTGCCAGCAGTGAAGGGGACAGGAATCTCTACGAGCAGTACTTC. Residues: CASSEGDRNLYEQYF. The chain uses TRBV6-1 and TRBJ2-7; 8 nucleotides agree with TRBD1. The J segment lost 3 bases and the V segment lost 1 base, leaving 5 bases of the junction unmatched. Germline V gives CDR1 MNHNS, CDR2 SASEGT. This CDR3 comprises 15 residues.

In its sample, this clone was seen once. Within the sample, other DNA sequences also encode this same CDR3. The chain employs TRBV7-9 and TRBJ2-7; 8 bases map to TRBD1. The germline V gene encodes CDR1 SEHNR and CDR2 FQNEAQ (reference sequence). V gave up 5 bases and J gave up 3 bases; unmatched junction bases: 3. The CDR3 has 13 residues. This CDR3 reads CASSPGQDYEQYF. The CDR3 DNA reads as TGTGCCAGCAGCCCGGGACAGGACTACGAGCAGTACTTC. The entire variable domain, with the rest obtained from reference TRBV7-9 and TRBJ2-7, is as follows: DTGVSQNPRHKITKRGQNVTFRCDPISEHNRLYWYRQTLGQGPEFLTYFQNEAQLEKSRLLSDRFSAERPKGSFSTLEIQRTEQGDSAMYLCASSPGQDYEQYFGPGTRLTVT.

The chain carries TRBV6-1 and TRBJ2-1, with D possibly matching TRBD2 (5 bases). Germline V CDR1 and CDR2: MNHNS, SASEGT. This CDR3 is 14 amino acids long. V lost 6 bases, J lost 7 bases, and 16 bases lay in between. The CDR3 loop reads CASSDSRRANEQFF. DNA of the CDR3: TGTGCCAGCAGCGACTCCCGGCGGGCTAATGAGCAGTTCTTC.

The chain couples TRBV2 to TRBJ1-5; 7 bases fit TRBD1. Germline CDR1 SNHLY, CDR2 FYNNEI. This CDR3 has 15 amino acids. V lost 9 bases and J lost 2; bases outside the gene matches: 10. The CDR3 DNA follows: TGTGCCAGTGGAAGGGGGCTTCCTCGCAATCAGCCCCAGCATTTT. As protein: CASGRGLPRNQPQHF. The variable domain in full, completed from reference TRBV2 and TRBJ1-5, reads EPEVTQTPSHQVTQMGQEVILRCVPISNHLYFYWYRQILGQKVEFLVSFYNNEISEKSEIFDDQFSVERPDGSNFTLKIRSTKLEDSAMYFCASGRGLPRNQPQHFGDGTRLSIL.

In regard to this clone: Distinct nucleotide sequences in the sample also encode this CDR3. The V and J genes are TRBV7-9 and TRBJ2-7, with D perhaps TRBD1 (6 bases). This CDR3 contains 12 residues. Germline V lookup: CDR1 SEHNR, CDR2 FQNEAQ (reference sequence). Trimming removed 5 bases from V and 6 bases from J, with 11 bases in between. The CDR3 nucleotides are TGTGCCAGCAGCCTGCAGGGGTTCGAGCAGTACTTC. It specifies CASSLQGFEQYF.

This sequence joins TRBV9 and TRBJ1-1; D not certain. Trimming left V 5 bases short and J 0 bases short, with 8 bases between. Germline values: CDR1 SGDLS, CDR2 YYNGEE. The CDR3 sequence is 13 residues long. CDR3 nucleotides: TGTGCCAGCAGTCCAATCGTGAACACTGAAGCTTTCTTT. It codes for CASSPIVNTEAFF.

As for this clone: Within the sample, other DNA sequences also encode this same CDR3. This rearrangement joins TRBV6-5 to TRBJ2-7; TRBD1 aligns across 9 bases. CDR1 and CDR2 (germline): MNHEY, SVGAGI. The CDR3 is made up of 14 amino acids. Unmatched junction bases numbered 5, after V lost 6 bases and J lost 2 bases. The CDR3 DNA reads TGTGCCAGCAGCGACCGGGACAGGGCCTACGAGCAGTACTTC. Its translation is CASSDRDRAYEQYF.

V usage is TRBV4-3 and J usage is TRBJ2-3, with 9 bases that match TRBD2. The germline V gene has CDR1 LGHNA and CDR2 YSLEER. The V gene end was trimmed by 4 bases and the J gene end by 4 bases; junction bases not matched to a gene: 9. CDR3 length: 16 amino acids. The CDR3 sequence is CASSLGIAGVADTQYF. In DNA, the CDR3 is TGCGCCAGCAGCCTTGGAATAGCGGGAGTTGCAGATACGCAGTATTTT.

This rearrangement joins TRBV28 to TRBJ1-5; unclear D gene. Germline V gene sequence: CDR1 MDHEN, CDR2 SYDVKM. The CDR3 runs to 15 residues. V was cut by 3 bases and J by 6 bases, with 15 bases left in between. The CDR3: CASSFGVSEGQPQHF. The CDR3 DNA reads TGTGCCAGCAGTTTTGGGGTCTCCGAAGGTCAGCCCCAGCATTTT.

The chain couples TRBV28 to TRBJ2-7; the match to TRBD2 covers 12 bases. V shed 2 bases, J shed 0 bases, and the junction held 2 bases outside the gene matches. This CDR3 has 16 amino acids. CDR1 is MDHEN, CDR2 SYDVKM, per germline. The CDR3 spells CASSLPTSGSSYEQYF. The CDR3 bases are TGTGCCAGCAGTTTACCGACTAGCGGGAGCTCCTACGAGCAGTACTTC.

V is TRBV27 and J is TRBJ2-3, with 8 bases matching TRBD2. After removal of 6 bases from V and 2 bases from J, the junction contained 7 bases not matched to a gene. Germline V gene sequence: CDR1 MNHEY, CDR2 SMNVEV (reference sequence). The CDR3 totals 15 residues. The CDR3 DNA is TGTGCCAGCAGAAGCTTTAGCGGGAACACAGATACGCAGTATTTT. Protein: CASRSFSGNTDTQYF.

This clone was recorded only once. The gene calls are TRBV7-9 and TRBJ1-1, with a weak D call TRBD1 (5 bases). The CDR3 extends over 15 amino acids. V gave up 0 bases and J gave up 4 bases, with 12 bases separating them. CDR1 and CDR2 (germline): SEHNR, FQNEAQ (reference sequence). The CDR3 here is CASSLAGGIGTEAFF. The CDR3 DNA reads as TGTGCCAGCAGCTTAGCCGGGGGGATTGGCACTGAAGCTTTCTTT. The entire variable domain, with the rest obtained from reference TRBV7-9 and TRBJ1-1, is as follows: DTGVSQNPRHKITKRGQNVTFRCDPISEHNRLYWYRQTLGQGPEFLTYFQNEAQLEKSRLLSDRFSAERPKGSFSTLEIQRTEQGDSAMYLCASSLAGGIGTEAFFGQGTRLTVV.

The chain joins TRBV5-6 to TRBJ1-3, with TRBD1 matching 7 bases. After removal of 4 bases from V and 2 bases from J, the junction contained 6 bases not matched to a gene. This CDR3 has 15 amino acids. CDR1 and CDR2 (germline): SGHDT, YYEEEE. CDR3 in amino acids: CASSPDRSPGNTIYF. The CDR3 DNA reads as TGTGCCAGCAGCCCGGACAGGTCACCTGGAAACACCATATATTTT.

The J gene is TRBJ1-5, the V gene TRBV4-1, with TRBD1 matching over 12 bases. CDR1 is MGHRA and CDR2 is YSYEKL in the germline V gene. CDR3 length equals 17 residues. Losses at the gene ends were 1 base for V and 7 bases for J; bases not matched to a gene: 8. In DNA form, the CDR3 reads TGCGCCAGCAGCCAAGTAGGCGGGACAGGGGGCGGGCAGCCCCAGCATTTT. It yields the protein CASSQVGGTGGGQPQHF.

This clone appeared a few times. Other DNA variants within this sample encode the same CDR3. The chain has TRBV5-1 and TRBJ1-2; perhaps TRBD1 as D (5 bases). In germline, CDR1 is SGHRS, CDR2 YFSETQ. The CDR3 is 13 amino acids. With 0 bases removed from V and 2 bases from J, the gap between germline ends came to 5 bases. CDR3 in DNA: TGCGCCAGCAGCTTGGGGGGGAACTATGGCTACACCTTC. Its protein is CASSLGGNYGYTF.

The V call is TRBV5-1, the J call TRBJ2-7; D call uncertain. The CDR3 has 15 residues. CDR1 is SGHRS, CDR2 YFSETQ, per germline. V dropped 4 bases and J dropped 2 bases, with 16 bases sitting between them. This CDR3 reads CASSPGRLGPYEQYF. The CDR3 DNA is TGCGCCAGCAGCCCTGGTCGGTTGGGTCCCTACGAGCAGTACTTC.

This chain links TRBV19 with TRBJ1-5; TRBD1 aligns across 7 bases. V was clipped by 4 bases and J by 3 bases; unmatched bases: 12. The CDR3 length is 17 residues. Germline V CDR1 and CDR2: LNHDA, SQIVND (reference sequence). CDR3 in amino acids: CASSSHRGVTDNQPQHF. CDR3 nucleotide sequence: TGTGCCAGTAGTAGTCACAGGGGAGTAACTGACAATCAGCCCCAGCATTTT.

The gene calls are TRBV10-2 and TRBJ2-7; D may be TRBD2 (5 bases). V was trimmed by 5 bases and J by 5 bases, leaving 10 bases between them. The germline gives CDR1 WSHSY, CDR2 SAAADI. This CDR3 region has 12 residues. This CDR3 reads CASSLRVHEQYF. In nucleotides, the CDR3 is TGCGCCAGCAGTTTGAGGGTCCACGAGCAGTACTTC.

This rearrangement joins TRBV5-1 to TRBJ2-7, with 7 bases lining up with TRBD1. The V segment lost 3 bases and the J segment 6 bases; nucleotides outside the gene matches: 3. This CDR3 is 12 amino acids long. Germline CDR1 and CDR2: SGHRS and YFSETQ. The CDR3 sequence is CASSWGQTEQYF. CDR3 nucleotide sequence: TGCGCCAGCAGCTGGGGACAGACCGAGCAGTACTTC.

Only one count was recorded for this clone. This chain uses TRBV19 with TRBJ1-2, with D hard to call. The V gene's germline CDR1 is LNHDA and CDR2 SQIVND (reference sequence). There are 14 residues in the CDR3. The ends were cut back, 2 bases at V and 4 bases at J, with 11 bases in the middle. The CDR3 sequence: CASSIKVYGYGYTF. CDR3 in DNA: TGTGCCAGTAGTATAAAAGTATACGGCTATGGCTACACCTTC.

The chain couples TRBV30 to TRBJ1-1; 12 bases agree with TRBD1. J gave up 1 base and V 1 base, and 4 bases lay outside the gene matches. The CDR3 has 16 residues. Germline V gene data show CDR1 as GTSNPN and CDR2 as SVGIG (reference sequence). The CDR3 reads CAWSEGTGGGNTEAFF. In nucleotides, the CDR3 is TGTGCCTGGAGTGAGGGGACAGGGGGCGGGAACACTGAAGCTTTCTTT. Full variable domain (outside the CDR3, taken from reference TRBV30 and TRBJ1-1): SQTIHQWPATLVQPVGSPLSLECTVEGTSNPNLYWYRQAAGRGLQLLFYSVGIGQISSEVPQNLSASRPQDRQFILSSKKLLLSDSGFYLCAWSEGTGGGNTEAFFGQGTRLTVV.

This clone was observed once. The chain combines TRBV4-1 with TRBJ2-7; D uncertain. The CDR3 contains 14 residues. V was clipped by 5 bases and J by 7 bases, with 18 bases between them. Germline V gene lookup returns CDR1 MGHRA and CDR2 YSYEKL. In DNA form, the CDR3 reads TGCGCCAGCAGCGTCCCCGGCAACCTTGGAGAGCAGTACTTC. Protein product: CASSVPGNLGEQYF.

Concerning this clone itself: In the same sample, other DNA sequences code for this CDR3. The V call is TRBV27, the J call TRBJ2-2, with a weak D call TRBD1 (6 bases). This CDR3 has 13 residues. V was shortened by 5 bases and J by 5 bases, with 9 bases between the two germline ends. Germline V gives CDR1 MNHEY, CDR2 SMNVEV (reference sequence). This CDR3 reads CASSRTGTGELFF. The CDR3, as DNA: TGTGCCAGCAGTAGAACAGGGACCGGGGAGCTGTTTTTT.

The CDR3 spells CASSLGDRGSNQPQHF. The CDR3 coding sequence is TGCGCCAGCAGCCTAGGGGACCGGGGTAGCAATCAGCCCCAGCATTTT. J is TRBJ1-5 and V is TRBV5-1, with D perhaps TRBD1 (5 bases). Germline V lookup: CDR1 SGHRS, CDR2 YFSETQ. The CDR3 consists of 16 residues. V was cut by 4 bases and J by 0 bases, with 14 bases left in between.

The chain couples TRBV5-1 to TRBJ2-3; 7 bases align to TRBD1. Germline V gene sequence: CDR1 SGHRS, CDR2 YFSETQ. The CDR3 sequence is 15 residues long. V dropped 4 bases and J dropped 6; count of bases not matched to a gene: 11. This CDR3 is CASSPPTGLGDTQYF. Here the CDR3 DNA reads TGCGCCAGCAGCCCCCCGACAGGGCTGGGGGATACGCAGTATTTT.

The chain is built from TRBV27 and TRBJ1-2; D unresolved. Germline V lookup: CDR1 MNHEY, CDR2 SMNVEV (reference sequence). This CDR3 comprises 15 residues. Trimming removed 0 bases from V and 5 bases from J, with 13 bases in between. As DNA, the CDR3 is TGTGCCAGCAGTTTATCAGGGATTGGATTGTATGGCTACACCTTC. This sequence encodes CASSLSGIGLYGYTF.

V usage is TRBV29-1 and J usage is TRBJ2-3; no reliable D call. V lost 0 bases and J lost 1, with 8 bases in between. CDR1 and CDR2 from the germline V gene are SQVTM and ANQGSEA. This CDR3 is 14 amino acids long. CDR3 DNA sequence: TGCAGCGTTGAAGAACTTGCTCGCACAGATACGCAGTATTTT. Translation: CSVEELARTDTQYF.

The chain employs TRBV4-1 and TRBJ1-1; D gene unclear. The CDR3 runs to 13 residues. In germline, CDR1 is MGHRA, CDR2 YSYEKL. With 2 bases removed from V and 0 bases from J, the gap between germline ends came to 4 bases. The CDR3 sequence: CASSQPVNTEAFF. CDR3 bases: TGCGCCAGCAGCCAACCTGTGAACACTGAAGCTTTCTTT.

The gene calls are TRBV7-2 and TRBJ1-1, with D possibly matching TRBD1 (5 bases). The germline V gene encodes CDR1 SGHTA and CDR2 FQGNSA. V lost 1 base and J 4 bases, leaving 10 bases between the germline ends. The CDR3 is 14 amino acids. In DNA form, the CDR3 reads TGTGCCAGCAGCTTAGGACAGTACGTCACTGAAGCTTTCTTT. This sequence encodes CASSLGQYVTEAFF.